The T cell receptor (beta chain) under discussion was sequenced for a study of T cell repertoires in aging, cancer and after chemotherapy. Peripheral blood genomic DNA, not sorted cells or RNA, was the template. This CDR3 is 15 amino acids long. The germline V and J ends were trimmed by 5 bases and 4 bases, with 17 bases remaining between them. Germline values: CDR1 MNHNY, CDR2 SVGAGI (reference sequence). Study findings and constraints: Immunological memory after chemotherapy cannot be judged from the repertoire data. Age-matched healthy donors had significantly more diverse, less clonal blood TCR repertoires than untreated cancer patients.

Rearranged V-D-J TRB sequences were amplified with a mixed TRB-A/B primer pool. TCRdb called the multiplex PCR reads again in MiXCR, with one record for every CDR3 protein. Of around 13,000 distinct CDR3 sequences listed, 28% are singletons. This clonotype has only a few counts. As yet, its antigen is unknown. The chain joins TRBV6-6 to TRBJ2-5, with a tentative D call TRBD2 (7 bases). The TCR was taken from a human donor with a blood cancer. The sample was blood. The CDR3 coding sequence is TGTGCCAGCAGTGGGGGGGCAGGGGTCGGAGAGACCCAGTACTTC. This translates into CASSGGAGVGETQYF.